The T cell receptor (beta chain) under discussion was sequenced for a study of regulatory T cells in long-lasting Graves disease (dated by TCRdb to 2020 to 2023). In the study overall: In the newly diagnosed Graves' disease group, patients had been taking antithyroid drugs for less than 3 months. Peripheral blood TCR sequencing and RNA sequencing compared persistent Graves' disease patients with newly diagnosed Graves' disease patients. The study took place in China and was registered as a clinical trial. TCR sequencing covered roughly 13 persistent and 20 newly diagnosed Graves' disease patients, 33 samples in total.

This clonotype was seen at least ten times. Its antigen target is currently unknown. No much larger clonotype is one base removed from it; base qualities were not supplied. What this sample's time point label stands for: newly diagnosed GD, antithyroid drugs for less than 3 months. For both TCR sequencing and RNA sequencing, RNA was extracted from PBMCs using TRIzol. The diagnosis of Graves' disease was made according to American Thyroid Association guidelines. Recruitment of patients was carried out at an endocrinology department in Xi'an, China. Each patient gave roughly 10 milliliters of peripheral blood, collected in an EDTA anticoagulant tube. Ficoll Paque Plus density gradient separation was used to isolate PBMCs, and no additional T cell sorting was done. An Agilent 2100 Bioanalyzer and agarose gel were used to check RNA quality, while a NanoDrop 2000 measured RNA concentration. Here is what the overall study found, with its caveats: TRBV28, TRBJ1-2 and TRBJ2-5 were preferentially used in persistent disease, while TRBV20-1 and TRBJ2-1 were favored in newly diagnosed disease. Sequencing and analysis were restricted to the TCR beta chain. Lower TCR Shannon entropy and fewer highly expanded clones were observed in persistent Graves' disease patients than in newly diagnosed patients, which suggested clonal expansion. The authors noted that the small sample size was a limitation that may lower accuracy. A larger number of public clonotypes was shared among persistent patients (about 2,700) than among newly diagnosed patients (roughly 930). Because the primary lesion, thyroid tissue, could not be accessed, the study looked at peripheral blood alone.

The germline V gene sets CDR1 to SGHAT and CDR2 to FQNNGV. The CDR3 runs 14 amino acids, cysteine and phenylalanine included. The read is trimmed to its CDR3 DNA, 42 bases read in frame from base 1. Trimming costs V 3 bases and J 2 bases, and their ends lie 9 bases apart. To prepare the library, multiplex PCR was applied. The sequencing machine was an Illumina HiSeq 4000. To build TCR beta libraries, CDR3 regions were amplified by Arm-PCR using iRepertoire HTBI primers. Gel purification was performed on PCR products prior to sequencing. As for the original processing: Gene usage analysis of CDR3 amino acid clonotypes used the 50 to 70 TRBV and more than 13 TRBJ segments found across samples. COPE and FqMerger were used to merge filtered high-quality paired reads into contigs. Contigs were aligned with BLAST to IMGT TRBV, TRBD and TRBJ reference genes, and CDR3 was defined per IMGT. Any clonotype with a frequency above 0.1% was classified as a highly expanded clone. Shannon entropy was used to measure repertoire diversity, and the Gini coefficient was used to measure V-J evenness. A clonotype was considered public if more than one individual shared it. TCRdb reprocessing: public reads trimmed at Q25 with fastp, clones called with MiXCR, in-frame beta chains kept. Under each unique CDR3 protein, matching rows form one entry showing the most common genes and DNA. These V and J calls derive from TCRdb rather than the authors' analysis. The sample profile shows about 420,000 distinct CDR3 sequences; approximately 16% of them were found once. About 25% of the sample lies in the top ten.

The same specimen was also included in a second study, on T cells in Graves' hyperthyroidism and ophthalmopathy. As the second study states: A patient counted as having stable Graves' hyperthyroidism if no progression to ophthalmopathy occurred over 18 months of follow-up. Hyperthyroidism patients were newly diagnosed, with disease duration under 2 months, and aged 18 to 65 years. The study excluded patients with uncontrolled infections, other autoimmune diseases, pregnancy or lactation. Clinical symptoms, serum thyroxine and TRAb, thyroid ultrasound, and orbital computed tomography formed the basis for the diagnoses. A first-round RT-PCR of the TCR CDR3 used the HTBI primer set with the Qiagen OneStep RT-PCR kit. Most expanded thyroid clonotypes (frequency above 0.001) were also found in blood, which suggests that blood repertoires may mirror thyroid immune responses. In cross-validation, a model built on a 13 V-J signature told ophthalmopathy apart from stable hyperthyroidism with 85% to 90% sensitivity and roughly 82% specificity, and in testing the same model reached 80%/75%. During validation, the model predicted progression to ophthalmopathy a median of around six months ahead of onset, with roughly 65% sensitivity and more than 72% specificity. TCR V-J signatures able to tell the groups apart were searched for in a discovery cohort of 95 to 100 patients, of whom approximately 40 had Graves' ophthalmopathy and about 60 had stable Graves' hyperthyroidism. An independent validation cohort of 18 to 20 hyperthyroidism patients and about 16 patients who later progressed to ophthalmopathy tested prospective prediction of ophthalmopathy. The 75 to 100 discovery patients were randomly split 7:3 into training and test sets. Thyroid tissue and blood T-cell repertoires from several Graves' hyperthyroidism patients were also compared in the study. After sampling, hyperthyroidism patients received methimazole starting at 30 mg daily, and ophthalmopathy patients received high-dose intravenous methylprednisolone. A second multiplex PCR round built the libraries, followed by size selection and purification. Paired-end sequencing of the libraries was performed with 100 bp reads on an Illumina HiSeq2000. SOAPnuke was used to process the raw data, with reads discarded if the reads contained adapters or uncalled bases, had a mean Phred below 15, or lacked an exact constant-primer or identifier match. COPE v1.2.5 was used to merge the high-quality paired reads, and each unique nucleotide sequence was defined as a clonotype. MiTCR v1.1 was used to align the clonotypes against IMGT TRBV, TRBD and TRBJ reference segments. Analysis was restricted to V-J combinations with a frequency above 0.0001, which covered about 99% of repertoires. A TCS score was defined as the ratio between F50 (clonal expansion) and ExV (chaos), using BLOSUM62-based TCRdist between CDR3 peptides within each V-J. Welch's t-statistics and random forest reduced just over 500 V-J features to 13, which were used in a naive Bayes classifier (R e1071). Sample size was not statistically predetermined, and investigators were not blinded to group allocation. TCR Vbeta CDR3 sequencing of some 140 peripheral blood samples (approximately 44 ophthalmopathy, around 80 hyperthyroidism and some 17 progressor patients) is reported in the paper.

The sample in question was peripheral blood mononuclear cells (PBMCs), obtained at new diagnosis, from a patient treated with antithyroid drugs. The sequence came from a woman between 18 and 29 years old with Graves disease. Donor details come from another sample of the same person, matched by shared clones. This sequence uses TRBV11-2 and TRBJ2-3; no D gene call is confident. The nucleotides are TGTGCCAGCAGCTTCGTGGGGTACACAGATACGCAGTATTTT. It translates as CASSFVGYTDTQYF.